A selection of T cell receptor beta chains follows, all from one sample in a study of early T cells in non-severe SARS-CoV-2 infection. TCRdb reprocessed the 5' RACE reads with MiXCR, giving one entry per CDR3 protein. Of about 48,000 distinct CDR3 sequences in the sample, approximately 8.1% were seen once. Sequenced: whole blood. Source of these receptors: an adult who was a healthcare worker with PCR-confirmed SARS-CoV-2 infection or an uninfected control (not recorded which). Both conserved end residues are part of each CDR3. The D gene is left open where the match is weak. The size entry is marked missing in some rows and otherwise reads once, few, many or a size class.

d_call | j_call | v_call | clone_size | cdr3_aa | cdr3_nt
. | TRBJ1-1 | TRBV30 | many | CAWSVGPAITEAFF | TGTGCCTGGAGTGTAGGGCCAGCTATCACTGAAGCTTTCTTT
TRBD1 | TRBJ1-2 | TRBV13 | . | CASSTEQGASGYTF | TGTGCCAGCAGCACCGAACAGGGGGCCAGTGGCTACACCTTC
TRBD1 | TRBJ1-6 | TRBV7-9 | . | CASKQGINSPLHF | TGTGCCAGCAAACAGGGGATAAATTCACCCCTCCACTTT
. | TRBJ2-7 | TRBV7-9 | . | CASSLEGHPTYEQYF | TGTGCCAGCAGCTTGGAGGGACACCCAACCTACGAGCAGTACTTC
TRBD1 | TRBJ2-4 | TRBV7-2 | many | CASSYSFDRGVKNIQYF | TGTGCCAGCAGCTACTCATTTGACAGGGGAGTCAAAAACATTCAGTACTTC
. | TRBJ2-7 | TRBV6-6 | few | CASSYGEWGEQYF | TGTGCCAGCAGTTACGGGGAGTGGGGGGAGCAGTACTTC
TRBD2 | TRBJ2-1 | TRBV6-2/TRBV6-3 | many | CASIRPSGSYNEQFF | TGTGCCAGCATACGTCCTAGCGGTTCCTACAATGAGCAGTTCTTC
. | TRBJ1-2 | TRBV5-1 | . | CASSLEPASYGYTF | TGCGCCAGCAGCTTGGAGCCAGCTTCATATGGCTACACCTTC
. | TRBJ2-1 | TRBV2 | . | CASTGGGSSYNEQFF | TGTGCCAGCACCGGGGGAGGTAGCTCCTACAATGAGCAGTTCTTC
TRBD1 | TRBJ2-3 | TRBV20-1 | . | CSARGDRGADTQYF | TGCAGTGCTAGAGGGGACAGGGGTGCAGATACGCAGTATTTT